One and the same sample provided the 8 T cell receptor beta chains below, sequenced in a study of identical twins. MiXCR was run by TCRdb on the 5' RACE reads, yielding one entry per CDR3 protein. The sample includes some 730,000 distinct CDR3 sequences, 15% to 20% seen only once; the top ten take around 14%. These data were likewise used in another study, on T cells expressing NK-cell markers.

Specimen: PBMCs. The source of these receptors is a woman between 18 and 30 years old in good health.

The chain recombines TRBV7-8 with TRBJ2-3; perhaps TRBD2 as D (6 bases). The length of the CDR3 is 15 residues. Germline CDR1 reads SGHVS; CDR2 reads FQNEAQ. Trimming cost V 1 base and J 4 bases, with 12 bases left between them. The DNA for the CDR3 is TGTGCCAGCAGCTTAGTTGGCGGGGTCGCAGATACGCAGTATTTT. It encodes CASSLVGGVADTQYF.

The chain has TRBV5-1 and TRBJ1-1; 10 nucleotides agree with TRBD1. The CDR3 totals 14 residues. The germline gives CDR1 SGHRS, CDR2 YFSETQ. V shed 3 bases and J 7 bases; nucleotides not matched to a gene: 6. CDR3 DNA sequence: TGCGCCAGCAGCTGGGACAGGGGTGGCCTTGAAGCTTTCTTT. Amino acid sequence: CASSWDRGGLEAFF.

The chain has TRBV20-1 and TRBJ2-4; D remains unclear. Trimming removed 6 bases from V and 3 bases from J, with 15 bases in between. Per the germline V gene, CDR1 is DFQATT and CDR2 is SNEGSKA (reference sequence). This CDR3 contains 14 residues. The CDR3 nucleotides are TGCAGTGCAGATCCCATGGAGTTCAAAAACATTCAGTACTTC. This codes for CSADPMEFKNIQYF.

The chain is built from TRBV29-1 and TRBJ1-3; D may be TRBD1 (5 bases). Germline CDR1 reads SQVTM; CDR2 reads ANQGSEA. The CDR3 extends over 11 amino acids. Trimming shortened V by 4 bases and J by 4 bases, and 5 bases separated the two germline ends. The CDR3 DNA follows: TGCAGCGTTGGGACAGGAAACACCATATATTTT. As protein: CSVGTGNTIYF. The whole variable domain, filled in from reference TRBV29-1 and TRBJ1-3, reads SAVISQKPSRDICQRGTSLTIQCQVDSQVTMMFWYRQQPGQSLTLIATANQGSEATYESGFVIDKFPISRPNLTFSTLTVSNMSPEDSSIYLCSVGTGNTIYFGEGSWLTVV.

J is TRBJ2-2 and V is TRBV3-1, with a tentative D call TRBD2 (5 bases). The CDR3 has 15 residues. Trimming left V 8 bases short and J 1 base short, with 14 bases between. CDR1 is LGHDT and CDR2 is YNNKEL in the germline V gene (reference sequence). The CDR3 coding sequence is TGTGCCAGCCGTCCGCGAGCGGTGAACACCGGGGAGCTGTTTTTT. Translated: CASRPRAVNTGELFF.

The rearrangement joins TRBV7-2 to TRBJ2-1; 7 bases line up with TRBD2. The CDR3 is 17 amino acids. J lost 7 bases, V lost 2 bases, and 14 bases had no gene match. Germline V gives CDR1 SGHTA, CDR2 FQGNSA. The CDR3 DNA follows: TGTGCCAGCAGCTTACCTTCGTCAAGGGAGGGCAAGAATGAGCAGTTCTTC. Translated: CASSLPSSREGKNEQFF.

J is TRBJ2-2 and V is TRBV10-3; no firm D call. CDR1 is ENHRY and CDR2 is SYGVKD in the germline V gene. V was clipped by 8 bases and J by 7 bases, with 14 bases between them. The CDR3 runs to 13 residues. CDR3 bases: TGTGCCATCGCCTCTAAGGGTGACGGGGAGCTGTTTTTT. Protein sequence: CAIASKGDGELFF.

This rearrangement joins TRBV20-1 to TRBJ1-2, with D perhaps TRBD1 (5 bases). The CDR3 length is 13 residues. V lost 3 bases to trimming and J lost 4 bases, with 12 bases between them. Germline CDR1 is DFQATT and CDR2 is SNEGSKA (reference sequence). CDR3 sequence reads: CSASGYRSYGYTF. CDR3 bases: TGCAGTGCTAGTGGGTACAGGTCCTATGGCTACACCTTC.